A selection of T cell receptor beta chains follows, all from one sample in a study of blood T cell repertoires in COVID-19. This table comes from immunoSEQ multiplex PCR, and its TCRdb copy is limited to in-frame clones, with some not included. The sample has approximately 260,000 clones; 80% to 90% are singletons. Source material: peripheral blood. The receptors come from a woman in her seventies with acute or convalescent COVID-19. Both conserved end residues are trimmed from each CDR3. The order of the fields is J gene, V gene, CDR3 protein.

>TRBJ2-5|TRBV19
ASSISGLAGGETQY
>TRBJ1-1|TRBV9
ASSVVTANTEAF
>TRBJ1-1|TRBV14
ASSQDRQLNTEAF
>TRBJ2-5|TRBV4-1
ASSRRGTGGLGETQY
>TRBJ1-6|TRBV12-3/TRBV12-4
ASSSTENSPLH
>TRBJ1-2|TRBV19
ASSVSGTGGMYGYT
>TRBJ1-5|TRBV18
ASSPGQGAVHHQPQH
>TRBJ2-1|TRBV19
ASSAGQGRRDEQF
>TRBJ1-4|TRBV7-6
ASSRDRNEKLF
>TRBJ2-2|TRBV7-9
ASSGQALTGELF
>TRBJ1-1|TRBV11-3
ASSLGGTTEAF
>TRBJ2-1|TRBV12-5
ASGFDLTDPNEQF
>TRBJ1-2|TRBV5-1
ASSPGTLINYGYT